This is a list of T cell receptor beta chains from one sample in a study of shared clonotypes between healthy human individuals. Generated by immunoSEQ multiplex PCR, the TCRdb table keeps only in-frame clones and is missing some. The sample lists around 550,000 clones, 95% seen once, with over 0.1% in the top ten. Source material: naive CD8+ T cells sorted from blood. All receptors come from a woman in her 30s in good health. Both conserved end residues are part of each CDR3. The D gene is left open where the match is weak. Size is omitted from some rows. Given values are once, few, many or a class for expanded clones.

v_call,clone_size,d_call,j_call,cdr3_aa,cdr3_nt
TRBV29-1,.,TRBD1,TRBJ2-1,CSWTGAYNEQFF,TGCAGCTGGACAGGGGCTTACAATGAGCAGTTCTTC
TRBV7-9,once,TRBD2,TRBJ2-1,CASSGQREYNEQFF,TGTGCCAGCAGTGGGCAGCGGGAATACAATGAGCAGTTCTTC
TRBV19,.,TRBD2,TRBJ2-7,CASSSRGAGGPGEQYF,TGTGCCAGTAGTTCCCGAGGAGCGGGAGGGCCGGGGGAGCAGTACTTC
TRBV13,once,TRBD2,TRBJ2-3,CASSFLLGGDTQYF,TGTGCCAGCAGCTTTCTCTTGGGAGGGGATACGCAGTATTTT
TRBV2,.,TRBD1,TRBJ1-1,CASSVGQMNTEAFF,TGTGCCAGCAGTGTGGGACAGATGAACACTGAAGCTTTCTTT
TRBV9,.,.,TRBJ2-2,CASSRTTVNTGELFF,TGTGCCAGCAGCCGGACGACTGTGAACACCGGGGAGCTGTTTTTT
TRBV7-9,.,.,TRBJ1-6,CASSLDRNSPLHF,TGTGCCAGCAGCTTAGACAGGAATTCACCCCTCCACTTT
TRBV11-2,.,.,TRBJ2-7,CASSLPTYEQYF,TGTGCCAGCAGCTTGCCCACCTACGAGCAGTACTTC
TRBV27,.,TRBD2,TRBJ2-1,CASTLGLAGGRGEQFF,TGTGCCAGCACTTTAGGACTAGCGGGAGGGCGAGGGGAGCAGTTCTTC
TRBV6-1,.,TRBD1,TRBJ1-5,CASSENRGNQPQHF,TGTGCCAGCAGTGAGAACAGGGGAAATCAGCCCCAGCATTTT
TRBV27,.,TRBD1,TRBJ1-4,CASSPYTGGRGEKLFF,TGTGCCAGCAGTCCGTATACAGGGGGCCGTGGTGAAAAACTGTTTTTT
TRBV28,.,.,TRBJ2-3,CASSFRNTQYF,TGTGCCAGCAGTTTTCGAAATACGCAGTATTTT
TRBV5-5,.,.,TRBJ2-7,CASSLILRARRNEQYF,TGTGCCAGCAGCTTAATTCTCCGGGCCAGGAGGAACGAGCAGTACTTC
TRBV13,.,.,TRBJ2-3,CASSHDYVIDWDTQYF,TGTGCCAGCAGCCACGACTATGTCATAGATTGGGATACGCAGTATTTT
TRBV11-2,.,.,TRBJ2-1,CASSLGPGYNEQFF,TGTGCCAGCAGCTTAGGCCCGGGGTACAATGAGCAGTTCTTC
TRBV5-1,.,.,TRBJ1-1,CASSLALGTTEAFF,TGCGCCAGCAGCTTGGCCCTAGGGACCACTGAAGCTTTCTTT
TRBV18,.,.,TRBJ2-7,CASSAGTDEQYF,TGTGCCAGCTCCGCCGGGACGGATGAGCAGTACTTC
TRBV13,.,.,TRBJ2-3,CASSPTPVSSTDTQYF,TGTGCCAGCAGCCCTACCCCAGTGTCTAGCACAGATACGCAGTATTTT
TRBV7-9,.,.,TRBJ2-2,CASSQPGITGELFF,TGTGCCAGCAGCCAACCGGGGATAACCGGGGAGCTGTTTTTT
TRBV6-5,.,.,TRBJ2-5,CASSYGWASQETQYF,TGTGCCAGCAGTTACGGGTGGGCATCTCAAGAGACCCAGTACTTC
TRBV11-2,.,.,TRBJ2-3,CASSLGTLTDTQYF,TGTGCCAGCAGCTTAGGGACGTTAACAGATACGCAGTATTTT
TRBV27,.,TRBD1,TRBJ1-1,CASSNTGGFTEAFF,TGTGCCAGCAGTAATACAGGGGGCTTCACTGAAGCTTTCTTT
TRBV6-6,.,.,TRBJ1-5,CASSYVQISNQPQHF,TGTGCCAGCAGTTACGTTCAGATTAGCAATCAGCCCCAGCATTTT
TRBV27,.,.,TRBJ1-5,CASSLNPHARPQHF,TGTGCCAGCAGTTTAAATCCCCACGCTCGGCCCCAGCATTTT
TRBV5-1,.,TRBD1,TRBJ2-7,CASSGWTGSGEEQYF,TGCGCCAGCAGCGGATGGACAGGGTCCGGGGAGGAGCAGTACTTC
TRBV27,.,TRBD2,TRBJ2-1,CASSLGAGEYNEQFF,TGTGCCAGCTCCTTAGGGGCGGGAGAGTACAATGAGCAGTTCTTC
TRBV19,.,.,TRBJ1-5,CASSSFPGRGGSSNQPQHF,TGTGCCAGTAGTTCATTCCCGGGCCGTGGGGGTAGTAGCAATCAGCCCCAGCATTTT
TRBV28,.,.,TRBJ2-7,CASSLSTLDEQYF,TGTGCCAGCAGTCTATCTACGTTGGACGAGCAGTACTTC
TRBV25-1,.,TRBD1,TRBJ2-3,CASRTGGSTDTQYF,TGTGCCAGCAGAACAGGGGGATCCACAGATACGCAGTATTTT
TRBV5-8,once,TRBD2,TRBJ2-2,CASSLASVGRADGELFF,TGTGCCAGCAGCTTGGCCTCGGTTGGGAGGGCAGACGGGGAGCTGTTTTTT
TRBV28,.,.,TRBJ1-1,CASSNGTDGQGTVNTEAFF,TGTGCCAGCAGCAATGGAACCGACGGTCAGGGAACGGTTAACACTGAAGCTTTCTTT
TRBV4-2,once,TRBD2,TRBJ2-3,CASSRAGLAETPDTQYF,TGTGCCAGCAGCCGAGCCGGACTAGCGGAAACGCCAGATACGCAGTATTTT
TRBV13,.,.,TRBJ2-7,CASSIRAYEQYF,TGTGCCAGCAGCATCCGGGCCTACGAGCAGTACTTC
TRBV30,.,TRBD1,TRBJ1-1,CAWSVMGQGETEAFF,TGTGCCTGGAGTGTTATGGGACAGGGGGAGACTGAAGCTTTCTTT
TRBV4-1,.,.,TRBJ2-7,CASSQETGLTYEQYF,TGCGCCAGCAGCCAAGAGACGGGGTTAACCTACGAGCAGTACTTC
TRBV19,.,.,TRBJ1-1,CASRHIRGGTEAFF,TGTGCCAGTAGACACATACGAGGGGGGACTGAAGCTTTCTTT
TRBV2,.,TRBD1,TRBJ2-7,CASSVPRDSVSGSYEQYF,TGTGCCAGCAGCGTACCCCGGGACAGTGTTTCTGGTTCGTACGAGCAGTACTTC
TRBV7-8,.,.,TRBJ2-7,CASSLAGLADSYEQYF,TGTGCCAGCAGCTTAGCCGGCCTAGCAGACTCCTACGAGCAGTACTTC
TRBV27,.,TRBD1,TRBJ1-5,CASRRTGGLDQPQHF,TGTGCCAGCAGACGGACAGGGGGACTCGATCAGCCCCAGCATTTT
TRBV27,.,.,TRBJ2-7,CASSFGAIGSSYEQYF,TGTGCCAGCAGTTTTGGAGCGATCGGAAGCTCCTACGAGCAGTACTTC